These 21 T cell receptor beta chains were sequenced from one sample in a study of Ad26.COV2.S vaccination and SARS-CoV-2 variants. Sequenced by immunoSEQ multiplex PCR; TCRdb stores in-frame clones only, minus some. The sample consists of 400,000 to 500,000 clones, 88% of them appearing once. The treatment is: 15 to 20 received Ad26.COV2.S at low or high dose, single or two shots; 5 received placebo; per-sample allocation not given. Day 63 following the first vaccine or placebo injection was when the samples were taken. Specimen: peripheral blood, collected in a trial of Ad26.COV2.S vaccine versus placebo. These TCRs come from a person between 18 and 60 years old who received the Ad26.COV2.S COVID-19 vaccine or a placebo.

This clone has a single count. V usage is TRBV30 and J usage is TRBJ1-2; D remains ambiguous. The germline CDR1 and CDR2 sequences are GTSNPN and SVGIG (reference sequence). This CDR3 region has 13 residues. V was trimmed by 1 base and J by 4 bases, leaving 10 bases between them. This chain's CDR3 is CAWSESSGYGYTF. CDR3 nucleotide sequence: TGTGCCTGGAGTGAAAGTTCAGGCTATGGCTACACCTTC.

This clone was picked up many times. This chain connects TRBV2 to TRBJ2-2; TRBD1 aligns across 8 bases. The ends lost 7 bases at V and 6 bases at J; junction bases unmatched: 4. Germline V CDR1 and CDR2: SNHLY, FYNNEI. The CDR3 runs 13 residues. The chain's CDR3 is CASKSGGPGELFF. The CDR3 DNA follows: TGTGCCAGCAAATCAGGGGGCCCCGGGGAGCTGTTTTTT.

This clone has just a few counts. The chain employs TRBV19 and TRBJ2-3; D is unclear. This CDR3 is 14 amino acids long. Germline V gene data show CDR1 as LNHDA and CDR2 as SQIVND (reference sequence). Trimming shortened V by 4 bases and J by 1 base, and 9 bases separated the two germline ends. For the CDR3, the DNA is TGTGCCAGTAGTACCCCATCCGGCACAGATACGCAGTATTTT. Protein product: CASSTPSGTDTQYF.

V is TRBV5-1 and J is TRBJ2-7; TRBD1 matches 8 bases. V trimming: 4 bases; J trimming: 2 bases; junction bases outside the gene matches: 8. Germline V gives CDR1 SGHRS, CDR2 YFSETQ. This CDR3 is 15 amino acids long. The CDR3 loop reads CASSTWTGKTYEQYF. The CDR3, as DNA: TGCGCCAGCAGCACCTGGACAGGGAAGACCTACGAGCAGTACTTC.

V is TRBV6-2 or TRBV6-3 and J is TRBJ1-5; D remains ambiguous. V was shortened by 0 bases and J by 0 bases, with 9 bases between the two germline ends. Germline V gene lookup returns CDR1 MNHEY and CDR2 SVGEGT. This CDR3 spans 16 amino acids. As DNA, the CDR3 is TGTGCCAGCAGTTACTCTCTGATCGGTAGCAATCAGCCCCAGCATTTT. This codes for CASSYSLIGSNQPQHF.

The genes are TRBV11-1 and TRBJ2-2, with D possibly TRBD1 on 6 matching bases. This CDR3 spans 15 amino acids. Trimming cost V 1 base and J 5 bases, with 11 bases left between them. Germline CDR1 SGHAT, CDR2 FQDESV (reference sequence). Written as DNA, the CDR3 is TGTGCCAGCAGCTTAGAAACAGGGCGAACCGGGGAGCTGTTTTTT. Its translation: CASSLETGRTGELFF.

The J gene is TRBJ2-5, the V gene TRBV2, with 12 bases fitting TRBD2. The V gene end was trimmed by 6 bases and the J gene end by 4 bases; junction bases not matched to a gene: 9. This CDR3 is 16 amino acids long. Germline CDR1 is SNHLY and CDR2 is FYNNEI. This CDR3 reads CASRRTSGGRLETQYF. The DNA for the CDR3 is TGTGCCAGCAGAAGAACTAGCGGGGGGCGCTTAGAGACCCAGTACTTC.

Details on this clone: Different DNA sequences within this sample yield the same CDR3. The chain couples TRBV7-3 to TRBJ2-1; D not resolved. The CDR3 contains 13 residues. Germline V gene sequence: CDR1 SGHTA, CDR2 FQGTGA. Deletions cut 2 bases from V and 7 bases from J, with 9 bases between. The CDR3 nucleotides read TGTGCCAGCAGCTTATTTTCCGGTAATGAGCAGTTCTTC. Residues: CASSLFSGNEQFF.

J is TRBJ2-5 and V is TRBV5-1, with no clear D. This CDR3 has 16 residues. V lost 0 bases and J 1 base, leaving 13 bases between the germline ends. The germline CDR1 and CDR2 sequences are SGHRS and YFSETQ. CDR3: CASSLAGQPLQETQYF. The CDR3 DNA follows: TGCGCCAGCAGCTTGGCCGGGCAGCCTCTCCAAGAGACCCAGTACTTC.

J is TRBJ2-3 and V is TRBV9; tentatively, D is TRBD2 (5 bases). CDR1 and CDR2 (germline): SGDLS, YYNGEE. The CDR3 is made up of 15 amino acids. V was pared by 0 bases and J by 7 bases, with 15 bases between. The CDR3 DNA sequence: TGTGCCAGCAGCGTAGGGGGTAATGAGGGAAATACGCAGTATTTT. Translated: CASSVGGNEGNTQYF.

The genes are TRBV5-1 and TRBJ2-7; maybe TRBD1 (5 bases). The germline gives CDR1 SGHRS, CDR2 YFSETQ. The CDR3 runs 15 residues. Trimming left V 2 bases short and J 2 bases short, with 14 bases between. CDR3 in DNA: TGCGCCAGCAGCTTACGGCCAGGGATCCCCTACGAGCAGTACTTC. It specifies CASSLRPGIPYEQYF.

This clone was seen a few times. The chain recombines TRBV10-1 with TRBJ1-2; D is uncertain. Germline V gene lookup returns CDR1 WNHNN and CDR2 SYGVQD (reference sequence). CDR3 size: 11 residues. V lost 6 bases and J 0 bases, leaving 2 bases between the germline ends. The CDR3, as DNA: TGCGCCAGCAGGCCTAACTATGGCTACACCTTC. Amino acid sequence: CASRPNYGYTF.

V is TRBV28 and J is TRBJ2-2; TRBD1 is a possible D gene (6 bases). V dropped 5 bases and J dropped 4 bases, with 11 bases sitting between them. CDR3 length: 14 amino acids. Germline loops: CDR1 MDHEN, CDR2 SYDVKM. CDR3 nucleotides: TGTGCCAGCAGTCTGGGACAAGTCACCGGGGAGCTGTTTTTT. It yields the protein CASSLGQVTGELFF.

This chain links TRBV28 with TRBJ2-7; D might be TRBD1 or TRBD2, each matching 5 bases. Trimming shortened V by 3 bases and J by 6 bases, and 15 bases separated the two germline ends. The length of the CDR3 is 14 residues. Germline-derived CDR1 and CDR2 are MDHEN and SYDVKM. The CDR3 sequence is CASSFPRDLGEQYF. CDR3 coding DNA: TGTGCCAGCAGTTTCCCCAGGGACCTCGGCGAGCAGTACTTC.

The chain is built from TRBV7-2 and TRBJ1-2, with D unclear. The CDR3 is 14 residues long. Per germline, CDR1 SGHTA and CDR2 FQGNSA. The ends were cut back, 5 bases at V and 8 bases at J, with 18 bases in the middle. The CDR3 DNA reads as TGTGCCAGCAGCCCCGGGGATGGGTGGGAAGGCTACACCTTC. It codes for CASSPGDGWEGYTF. Filled out from reference TRBV7-2 and TRBJ1-2, the complete variable domain reads GAGVSQSPSNKVTEKGKDVELRCDPISGHTALYWYRQSLGQGLEFLIYFQGNSAPDKSGLPSDRFSAERTGGSVSTLTIQRTQQEDSAVYLCASSPGDGWEGYTFGSGTRLTVV.

The chain couples TRBV11-2 to TRBJ1-1, with unresolved D. The CDR3 extends over 13 amino acids. Germline CDR1 is SGHAT and CDR2 is FQNNGV. The ends were cut back, 2 bases at V and 5 bases at J, with 9 bases in the middle. This CDR3 reads CASSLFGRTEAFF. In DNA, the CDR3 is TGTGCCAGCAGCTTATTTGGGAGGACTGAAGCTTTCTTT.

Concerning this clone itself: Other nucleotide sequences from this sample produce the same CDR3. V usage is TRBV30 and J usage is TRBJ1-6; 12 bases agree with TRBD1. V dropped 0 bases and J dropped 7; count of bases not matched to a gene: 1. From germline, CDR1 is GTSNPN and CDR2 SVGIG (reference sequence). The CDR3 extends over 15 amino acids. In nucleotides, the CDR3 is TGTGCCTGGAGTGTAGGGACAGGGGGCAATTCACCCCTCCACTTT. It yields the protein CAWSVGTGGNSPLHF.

This clone has only one observation. The chain joins TRBV28 to TRBJ2-2; 7 bases match TRBD1. CDR1 is MDHEN, CDR2 SYDVKM, per germline. J gave up 3 bases and V 6 bases, and 7 bases lay outside the gene matches. The CDR3 sequence is 15 residues long. The CDR3 DNA is TGTGCCAGCAGGAAGGGGCAGGGGGACACCGGGGAGCTGTTTTTT. Translation: CASRKGQGDTGELFF.

The chain is built from TRBV19 and TRBJ1-2; D not certain. Germline CDR1 reads LNHDA; CDR2 reads SQIVND (reference sequence). The ends were cut back, 5 bases at V and 4 bases at J, with 17 bases in the middle. CDR3 size: 15 residues. The CDR3 region is CASSLGLSPSYGYTF. The CDR3 DNA reads as TGTGCCAGTAGTCTAGGATTGTCCCCCTCCTATGGCTACACCTTC. Drawing the rest from reference TRBV19 and TRBJ1-2, the complete variable domain is DGGITQSPKYLFRKEGQNVTLSCEQNLNHDAMYWYRQDPGQGLRLIYYSQIVNDFQKGDIAEGYSVSREKKESFPLTVTSAQKNPTAFYLCASSLGLSPSYGYTFGSGTRLTVV.

The chain uses TRBV6-1 and TRBJ2-3; TRBD1 might be the D (5 bases). CDR1 is MNHNS and CDR2 is SASEGT in the germline V gene. This CDR3 contains 16 residues. The V gene lost 3 bases and the J gene lost 2 bases, with 15 bases spanning the gap. CDR3 DNA sequence: TGTGCCAGCAGTGAGCCGACCCAGGGTATCACAGATACGCAGTATTTT. Amino acid sequence: CASSEPTQGITDTQYF.

The chain employs TRBV9 and TRBJ2-7; 8 bases fit TRBD1. V dropped 3 bases and J dropped 3; count of bases not matched to a gene: 8. There are 15 residues in the CDR3. Germline V gene sequence: CDR1 SGDLS, CDR2 YYNGEE. The CDR3 nucleotides read TGTGCCAGCAGCGCAGCCGGGACAGGACACTACGAGCAGTACTTC. Encoded protein: CASSAAGTGHYEQYF.